Listed here are 26 T cell receptor beta chains from one sample, sequenced in a study of neurological immune-mediated disorders. TCRdb reprocessed the 5' RACE reads with MiXCR, giving one entry per CDR3 protein. The sample shows about 65,000 distinct CDR3 sequences, around 4% of them seen only once. Input material: PBMCs. These receptors all come from a man aged 50 or older with multiple sclerosis.

This clonotype was recorded many times. The V call is TRBV12-3 or TRBV12-4, the J call TRBJ2-7, with TRBD2 as a possible D gene (6 bases). Between the trimmed V and J ends, which lost 6 bases and 1 base, there was a span of 10 bases. This CDR3 contains 13 residues. The CDR3 coding sequence is TGTGCCAGCAGGAAGGGACTTTCCTACGAGCAGTACTTC. It specifies CASRKGLSYEQYF.

This clonotype occurred many times. The chain combines TRBV6-1 with TRBJ1-3; D is unresolved. The CDR3 totals 14 residues. The ends were cut back, 6 bases at V and 0 bases at J, with 9 bases in the middle. Germline V lookup: CDR1 MNHNS, CDR2 SASEGT. The DNA of the CDR3 is TGTGCCAGCAGCAAATTGGGCTCTGGAAACACCATATATTTT. Its translation is CASSKLGSGNTIYF.

This clonotype came up once. This sequence joins TRBV11-2 and TRBJ2-3, with TRBD1 matching over 9 bases. V lost 3 bases to trimming and J lost 5 bases; unmatched junction nucleotides: 6. This CDR3 region has 15 residues. Germline-derived CDR1 and CDR2 are SGHAT and FQNNGV. CDR3 amino acids: CASSFTTGGLDTQYF. CDR3 DNA sequence: TGTGCCAGCAGCTTTACCACAGGGGGCTTAGATACGCAGTATTTT.

Many counts were recorded for this clonotype. The chain combines TRBV12-3 or TRBV12-4 with TRBJ2-5, with 8 bases matching TRBD1. V shed 6 bases and J 6 bases; nucleotides not matched to a gene: 9. The CDR3 has 14 residues. Here the CDR3 DNA reads TGTGCCAGCAGCTTGCCCCGACAGGGGAAGACCCAGTACTTC. Translating gives CASSLPRQGKTQYF.

This clonotype was detected ten times or more. An end of the junction does not agree with germline; a read error may underlie this. The gene calls are TRBV7-8 and TRBJ1-5; D not certain. The germline gives CDR1 SGHVS, CDR2 FQNEAQ. The CDR3 is made up of 15 amino acids. This CDR3 reads CASSFFDMSGQPQNF. CDR3 coding DNA: TGTGCCAGCAGCTTCTTCGACATGAGCGGTCAGCCCCAGAATTTT.

Comments on this clonotype: A read error may explain this, as a much larger clone is one base away. This chain connects TRBV11-2 to TRBJ2-5, with a possible D match to TRBD2 (5 bases). The CDR3 has 15 residues. The V gene's germline CDR1 is SGHAT and CDR2 FQNNGV. Trimming took 2 bases from V and 2 from J, leaving 12 bases between them. Written as DNA, the CDR3 is TGTGCCAGCAGCTTACTAGAGACGGGACAAGAGACCCAGTACTTC. Its translation: CASSLLETGQETQYF.

In its sample, this clonotype was seen many times. The rearrangement links TRBV20-1 to TRBJ2-2, with no clear D. This CDR3 has 15 amino acids. Germline loops: CDR1 DFQATT, CDR2 SNEGSKA (reference sequence). Trimming removed 3 bases at V and 6 bases at J, with 17 bases between. The CDR3 protein is CSASHPGLHPGELFF. The CDR3 DNA reads as TGCAGTGCTAGCCACCCGGGTCTACATCCCGGGGAGCTGTTTTTT.

The table lists this clonotype with many counts. CDR3 in DNA: TGCGCCAGCAGCCAAGTCCCAGGGGGCTCCTACGAGCAGTACTTC. As protein: CASSQVPGGSYEQYF. The chain employs TRBV4-1 and TRBJ2-7; 7 bases map to TRBD1. The CDR3 consists of 15 residues. V trimming: 1 base; J trimming: 0 bases; junction bases outside the gene matches: 3. Germline CDR1 and CDR2: MGHRA and YSYEKL.

This clonotype was observed many times. The chain has TRBV27 and TRBJ2-1; 8 bases map to TRBD2. V lost 1 base and J lost 6; bases outside the gene matches: 11. Germline V gene data show CDR1 as MNHEY and CDR2 as SMNVEV (reference sequence). The CDR3 contains 17 residues. Here the CDR3 reads CASSLLASGGWVNEQFF. CDR3 DNA: TGTGCCAGCAGTTTATTGGCCTCGGGGGGGTGGGTCAATGAGCAGTTCTTC.

The table lists this clonotype with many counts. V and J are TRBV9 and TRBJ2-3; TRBD1 matches 11 bases. The V gene end was trimmed by 4 bases and the J gene end by 2 bases; junction bases not matched to a gene: 6. The CDR3 sequence is 16 residues long. Germline V lookup: CDR1 SGDLS, CDR2 YYNGEE. The CDR3 DNA is TGTGCCAGCAGCACCGGACAGGGGGCGTTCACAGATACGCAGTATTTT. Its protein is CASSTGQGAFTDTQYF.

This clonotype was observed a few times. A much larger clone sits a single nucleotide away, making a read error possible. The V and J genes are TRBV10-3 and TRBJ1-2, with D unresolved. V was trimmed by 0 bases and J by 0 bases, leaving 8 bases between them. Germline V gene lookup returns CDR1 ENHRY and CDR2 SYGVKD. The CDR3 is made up of 15 amino acids. Here the CDR3 reads CAISESHETNYGYTF. The CDR3 region has the DNA TGTGCCATCAGTGAGTCGCACGAAACTAACTATGGCTACACCTTC.

This clonotype has ten or more counts. As DNA, the CDR3 is TGCGCCAGCAGCCCTCTCCGCGGCAACACTGAAGCTTTCTTT. It codes for CASSPLRGNTEAFF. V usage is TRBV5-1 and J usage is TRBJ1-1; D ambiguous. The V gene lost 4 bases and the J gene lost 2 bases, with 12 bases spanning the gap. The CDR3 spans 14 residues. CDR1 and CDR2 (germline): SGHRS, YFSETQ.

As for this clonotype: At one of its ends the junction is not consistent with the germline gene, which may arise from a read error. The V gene is TRBV7-2, the J gene TRBJ2-7, with 12 nucleotides matching TRBD2. Germline V gives CDR1 SGHTA, CDR2 FQGNSA. This CDR3 has 15 amino acids. In nucleotides, the CDR3 is TGTGCCAACAGCCTTGGACTAGCGGGACCCTACGAGCAGTACTTC. Translated, it gives CANSLGLAGPYEQYF.

This clonotype occurred many times. The chain couples TRBV24-1 to TRBJ1-4; unclear D gene. The V gene's germline CDR1 is KGHDR and CDR2 SFDVKD. V was shortened by 4 bases and J by 7 bases, with 9 bases between the two germline ends. The CDR3 consists of 13 residues. This chain's CDR3 is CATSEQGREKLFF. The CDR3 DNA is TGTGCCACCAGTGAACAAGGCCGTGAAAAACTGTTTTTT.

In this sample, this clonotype turned up many times. The gene calls are TRBV15 and TRBJ1-4, with 8 bases aligning to TRBD1. Trimming took 5 bases from V and 5 from J; bases not matched to a gene: 7. Germline assignment: CDR1 LNHNV and CDR2 YYDKDF (reference sequence). This CDR3 contains 15 residues. The CDR3 here is CATSGQGTGNEKLFF. CDR3 DNA: TGTGCCACCAGCGGACAGGGAACGGGGAATGAAAAACTGTTTTTT.

V gene TRBV5-1 combines with J gene TRBJ2-5, with a tentative D call TRBD1 (6 bases). CDR3 length: 13 amino acids. V lost 4 bases and J lost 5, with 12 bases in between. CDR1 SGHRS and CDR2 YFSETQ come from the germline V gene. CDR3 DNA: TGCGCCAGCAGCCAGCAAGGGGGTGAGACCCAGTACTTC. Amino acids: CASSQQGGETQYF.

This clonotype was seen ten or more times. The CDR3 region is CASSYSGLANTGELFF. As DNA, the CDR3 is TGTGCCAGCAGCTATTCGGGACTAGCGAACACCGGGGAGCTGTTTTTT. The V gene is TRBV7-8, the J gene TRBJ2-2; TRBD2 matches 8 bases. Germline trimming cut 4 bases from V and 0 bases from J; bases unmatched to any gene: 4. CDR3 size: 16 residues. Germline CDR1 is SGHVS and CDR2 is FQNEAQ. The full variable domain, in which reference TRBV7-8 and TRBJ2-2 provide the parts outside the CDR3, is GAGVSQSPRYKVAKRGQDVALRCDPISGHVSLFWYQQALGQGPEFLTYFQNEAQLDKSGLPSDRFFAERPEGSVSTLKIQRTQQEDSAVYLCASSYSGLANTGELFFGEGSRLTVL.

This clonotype was detected many times. The chain employs TRBV15 and TRBJ2-7; TRBD1 matches 11 bases. Trimming took 5 bases from V and 2 from J; bases not matched to a gene: 2. The CDR3 totals 14 residues. CDR1 is LNHNV, CDR2 YYDKDF, per germline (reference sequence). The CDR3 coding sequence is TGTGCCACCAGCTGGGACAGGGGGACCTACGAGCAGTACTTC. Its translation: CATSWDRGTYEQYF.

This clonotype turned up a few times. The V and J genes are TRBV6-6 and TRBJ2-7; the D gene is possibly TRBD1 (6 bases). V lost 2 bases, J lost 5 bases, and 16 bases lay in between. There are 15 residues in the CDR3. Germline values: CDR1 MNHNY, CDR2 SVGAGI (reference sequence). The CDR3 DNA is TGTGCCAGCAGTTACCTACAACAGGGAATCGACGAGCAGTACTTC. Translating gives CASSYLQQGIDEQYF.

Many counts were recorded for this clonotype. The chain links TRBV20-1 to TRBJ2-3; the match to TRBD2 covers 9 bases. The CDR3 consists of 16 residues. After removal of 5 bases from V and 0 bases from J, the junction contained 9 bases not matched to a gene. Germline V lookup: CDR1 DFQATT, CDR2 SNEGSKA (reference sequence). CDR3 nucleotides: TGCAGTGCTGGGGCTGTGGGGACTAGCAGCACAGATACGCAGTATTTT. Translation: CSAGAVGTSSTDTQYF.

This clonotype was recorded at least ten times. The V gene is TRBV5-4, the J gene TRBJ2-4, with D perhaps matching TRBD2 (6 bases). Trimming pared 0 bases from V and 0 bases from J, leaving 10 bases between. Germline V gene lookup returns CDR1 SGHNT and CDR2 YYREEE (reference sequence). The length of the CDR3 is 16 residues. CDR3 nucleotides: TGTGCCAGCAGCTTGGCCGGGGGTCTAGCCAAAAACATTCAGTACTTC. Protein product: CASSLAGGLAKNIQYF. Full variable domain (missing parts from reference TRBV5-4 and TRBJ2-4): ETGVTQSPTHLIKTRGQQVTLRCSSQSGHNTVSWYQQALGQGPQFIFQYYREEENGRGNFPPRFSGLQFPNYSSELNVNALELDDSALYLCASSLAGGLAKNIQYFGAGTRLSVL.

This clonotype was recorded at least ten times. This chain links TRBV20-1 with TRBJ1-2; 7 bases match TRBD1. This CDR3 spans 14 amino acids. Trimming took 7 bases from V and 0 from J; bases not matched to a gene: 8. Germline CDR1 is DFQATT and CDR2 is SNEGSKA (reference sequence). CDR3 in amino acids: CSGWTGATNYGYTF. The CDR3 DNA sequence: TGCAGTGGATGGACAGGAGCAACTAACTATGGCTACACCTTC.

This clonotype has a count of ten or more. The chain joins TRBV7-6 to TRBJ2-7, with D uncertain. Looked up from germline, CDR1 is SGHVS and CDR2 is FNYEAQ. Trimming took 0 bases from V and 3 from J, leaving 6 bases between them. The CDR3 totals 13 residues. The chain's CDR3 is CASSLAQNYEQYF. DNA of the CDR3: TGTGCCAGCAGCTTAGCACAGAACTACGAGCAGTACTTC.

This clonotype was recorded at least ten times. The V and J genes are TRBV6-5 and TRBJ1-5, with a weak D call TRBD1 (5 bases). CDR1 and CDR2 (germline): MNHEY, SVGAGI. The CDR3 is 15 amino acids. The germline V and J ends were trimmed by 6 bases and 2 bases, with 14 bases remaining between them. The CDR3 here is CASSLTLGGNQPQHF. The CDR3 DNA reads TGTGCCAGCAGCCTAACCTTGGGGGGCAATCAGCCCCAGCATTTT.

The V and J genes are TRBV30 and TRBJ1-1, with 7 bases aligning to TRBD1. CDR1 is GTSNPN and CDR2 is SVGIG in the germline V gene (reference sequence). The CDR3 extends over 15 amino acids. The ends lost 3 bases at V and 2 bases at J; junction bases unmatched: 9. This CDR3 is CAWRPIRDSNTEAFF. The DNA of the CDR3 is TGTGCCTGGAGGCCAATAAGGGACAGCAACACTGAAGCTTTCTTT.

The table lists this clonotype with many counts. The V gene is TRBV12-3 or TRBV12-4, the J gene TRBJ2-2; tentative D call: TRBD1 (5 bases). V lost 10 bases, J lost 0 bases, and 12 bases lay in between. The CDR3 has 14 residues. The CDR3 bases are TGTGCCACACCAGGGATATCGAACACCGGGGAGCTGTTTTTT. As protein: CATPGISNTGELFF.